This T cell receptor beta chain was identified in a study of ipilimumab plus nivolumab after autologous stem cell transplantation. Study results and caveats: The authors say TCR, Treg and microbiome findings warrant further study.

The protocol was immunoSEQ multiplex PCR, while the TCRdb copy is restricted to in-frame clones and leaves out a portion. This sample has roughly 17,000 clones, with roughly three quarters found just once. Germline loops: CDR1 SGHVS, CDR2 FNYEAQ. The CDR3 has 14 amino acids. V lost 6 bases to trimming and J lost 4 bases, with 15 bases between them. Worth noting for this clone: What it binds is not known.

This sequence originates from a male donor with diffuse large B-cell lymphoma. The sample consisted of PBMCs, taken in a trial of ipilimumab plus nivolumab as post-transplant consolidation. The chain combines TRBV7-6 with TRBJ1-1; D is perhaps TRBD1 (5 bases). CDR3 protein: CASSPGRRGTEAFF. CDR3 nucleotide sequence: TGTGCCAGCAGTCCCGGGAGGAGGGGCACTGAAGCTTTCTTT.